Listed here are 20 T cell receptor beta chains from one sample, sequenced in a study of T-cell reconstitution after alpha-beta-depleted transplantation in children. A TCRbeta library incorporating unique molecular identifiers was prepared. Each CDR3 protein is one row after TCRdb ran MiXCR on the PCR reads. The table lists approximately 230,000 distinct CDR3 sequences, roughly 25% of them singletons. This material consisted of PBMCs, mostly from graft donor cells, taken 360 days after TCRalphabeta/CD19-depleted stem cell transplant. The receptors come from a female patient aged 2-9 years who had a stem cell transplant for congenital amegakaryocytic thrombocytopenia, so the T cells may come from the graft donor.

This clonotype was recorded at least ten times. This chain connects TRBV5-1 to TRBJ2-7; tentatively, D is TRBD1 or TRBD2 (5 bases each). Germline CDR1 and CDR2: SGHRS and YFSETQ. The CDR3 has 15 residues. V gave up 3 bases and J gave up 5 bases, with 18 bases separating them. This CDR3 is CASSSSPGTGNEQYF. In DNA form, the CDR3 reads TGCGCCAGCAGCTCCAGCCCCGGGACGGGAAACGAGCAGTACTTC.

This clonotype came up a few times. The chain carries TRBV4-2 and TRBJ2-1, with D possibly being TRBD2 (7 bases). V gave up 1 base and J gave up 5 bases, with 15 bases separating them. The CDR3 has 16 amino acids. Germline V gene sequence: CDR1 LGHNA, CDR2 YNFKEQ. CDR3 region: CASSQVGGGPNNEQFF. For the CDR3, the DNA is TGTGCCAGCAGCCAAGTGGGCGGGGGCCCTAACAATGAGCAGTTCTTC.

In its sample, this clonotype was seen a few times. The rearrangement joins TRBV10-3 to TRBJ2-3, with 10 positions matching TRBD2. Germline V CDR1 and CDR2: ENHRY, SYGVKD. The CDR3 extends over 15 amino acids. The V and J ends lost 4 bases and 12 bases, in that order; junction bases with no gene match: 13. CDR3 DNA: TGTGCCATCAGTGGGGGTTTTCTAGCGGGGGACCGACAGTATTTT. The encoded protein is CAISGGFLAGDRQYF.

The table lists this clonotype with a few counts. The chain has TRBV27 and TRBJ2-6; D perhaps matches TRBD2 (5 bases). The CDR3 spans 16 residues. With 5 bases removed from V and 4 bases from J, the gap between germline ends came to 15 bases. Per germline, CDR1 MNHEY and CDR2 SMNVEV (reference sequence). The CDR3 DNA sequence: TGTGCCAGCAGTCATCTCGGGGAGTCGGGGGCCAACGTCCTGACTTTC. This encodes CASSHLGESGANVLTF.

The chain joins TRBV27 to TRBJ2-5; a weak D match, TRBD1 (6 bases). The CDR3 is 14 residues long. Trimming left V 4 bases short and J 1 base short, with 10 bases between. Germline-derived CDR1 and CDR2 are MNHEY and SMNVEV (reference sequence). CDR3 residues: CASSSRGPQETQYF. DNA of the CDR3: TGTGCCAGCAGTTCCAGGGGTCCCCAAGAGACCCAGTACTTC.

The chain is built from TRBV4-1 and TRBJ1-2; 8 bases map to TRBD1. After removal of 4 bases from V and 1 base from J, the junction contained 8 bases not matched to a gene. Germline V gene sequence: CDR1 MGHRA, CDR2 YSYEKL. The CDR3 sequence is 16 residues long. This CDR3 reads CASSPNPGQVNYGYTF. The CDR3, as DNA: TGCGCCAGCAGCCCAAACCCGGGACAGGTTAACTATGGCTACACCTTC.

This clonotype has just a few counts. The chain recombines TRBV4-1 with TRBJ1-2; D not resolved. The germline V and J ends were trimmed by 1 base and 6 bases, with 15 bases remaining between them. Germline CDR1 reads MGHRA; CDR2 reads YSYEKL. This CDR3 has 15 residues. The chain's CDR3 is CASSQVPRTHDGYTF. For the CDR3, the DNA is TGCGCCAGCAGCCAAGTGCCACGGACCCATGATGGCTACACCTTC.

This sequence joins TRBV10-3 and TRBJ2-1; D perhaps matches TRBD1 (6 bases). The CDR3 has 15 amino acids. The V end was cut by 4 bases, the J end by 2 bases, with 12 bases between. Germline V gene data show CDR1 as ENHRY and CDR2 as SYGVKD. CDR3 in amino acids: CAISAGTSTYNEQFF. The DNA for the CDR3 is TGTGCCATCAGTGCCGGGACAAGCACCTACAATGAGCAGTTCTTC.

This clonotype has only a few counts. The gene calls are TRBV4-1 and TRBJ1-2; a weak D match, TRBD1 (6 bases). The CDR3 spans 14 residues. CDR1 and CDR2 (germline): MGHRA, YSYEKL. Trimming left V 2 bases short and J 8 bases short, with 15 bases between. This CDR3 reads CASSQRPRGLGYTF. As DNA, the CDR3 is TGCGCCAGCAGCCAACGGCCCAGGGGCTTGGGCTACACCTTC.

This clonotype has a handful of counts. This sequence joins TRBV6-5 and TRBJ1-2, with a tentative D call TRBD1 (5 bases). The germline CDR1 and CDR2 sequences are MNHEY and SVGAGI. The V and J ends lost 2 bases and 4 bases respectively, with 14 bases between them. The CDR3 is made up of 15 amino acids. For the CDR3, the DNA is TGTGCCAGCAGTTACCCTTCGACAGAGCCCTATGGCTACACCTTC. Translated, it gives CASSYPSTEPYGYTF.

This clonotype appeared many times. The chain combines TRBV4-2 with TRBJ2-3; 9 positions match TRBD2. Losses at the gene ends were 2 bases for V and 1 base for J; bases not matched to a gene: 10. The germline gives CDR1 LGHNA, CDR2 YNFKEQ. CDR3 length equals 18 residues. CDR3 protein: CASSQLSGGRSGTDTQYF. CDR3 bases: TGTGCCAGCAGCCAACTTAGCGGGGGTCGGTCTGGCACAGATACGCAGTATTTT.

The genes are TRBV28 and TRBJ2-7, with TRBD2 matching 8 bases. V was clipped by 7 bases and J by 5 bases; unmatched bases: 7. Germline CDR1 and CDR2: MDHEN and SYDVKM. The length of the CDR3 is 13 residues. The CDR3 sequence: CASTSGGVHEQYF. In DNA form, the CDR3 reads TGTGCCAGCACCTCGGGAGGGGTCCACGAGCAGTACTTC.

This clonotype turned up a few times. The chain recombines TRBV12-3 or TRBV12-4 with TRBJ1-3, with D uncertain. This CDR3 spans 16 amino acids. Trimming pared 2 bases from V and 7 bases from J, leaving 18 bases between. DNA of the CDR3: TGTGCCAGCAGTTTAAATCCGGCCTCCCGGCGGAACACCATATATTTT. Translating gives CASSLNPASRRNTIYF.

The rearrangement uses TRBV5-6 and TRBJ2-2, with D possibly TRBD1 on 6 matching bases. CDR1 and CDR2 (germline): SGHDT, YYEEEE. There are 16 residues in the CDR3. The V end lost 0 bases, the J end lost 6 bases, and 15 bases lay between the germline ends. CDR3 bases: TGTGCCAGCAGCTTGGTTTTGCTGGGGGCGGCCGGGGAGCTGTTTTTT. Translating it yields CASSLVLLGAAGELFF.

This clonotype has more than one count but fewer than ten. The chain recombines TRBV14 with TRBJ2-1; D gene ambiguous. The CDR3 has 16 residues. CDR1 and CDR2 (germline): SGHDN, FVKESK. Trimming removed 0 bases at V and 2 bases at J, with 11 bases between. CDR3 residues: CASSQDWWPPYNEQFF. CDR3 nucleotide sequence: TGTGCCAGCAGCCAAGATTGGTGGCCCCCCTACAATGAGCAGTTCTTC.

This clonotype was seen many times. This rearrangement joins TRBV5-1 to TRBJ2-7; perhaps TRBD2 as D (5 bases). This CDR3 spans 15 amino acids. Germline CDR1 reads SGHRS; CDR2 reads YFSETQ. Between the trimmed V and J ends, which lost 0 bases and 2 bases, there was a span of 12 bases. The CDR3 is CASSLVGILTYEQYF. CDR3 sequence (DNA): TGCGCCAGCAGCTTGGTCGGGATCCTGACCTACGAGCAGTACTTC.

This clonotype has more than one count but fewer than ten. This chain links TRBV27 with TRBJ1-5; D is possibly TRBD1 (6 bases). Trimming left V 2 bases short and J 3 bases short, with 8 bases between. Germline values: CDR1 MNHEY, CDR2 SMNVEV (reference sequence). The CDR3 is 14 residues long. The chain's CDR3 is CASSLRQDNQPQHF. For the CDR3, the DNA is TGTGCCAGCAGTTTAAGACAGGACAATCAGCCCCAGCATTTT.

The chain joins TRBV20-1 to TRBJ2-1; no clear D gene. CDR1 DFQATT and CDR2 SNEGSKA come from the germline V gene (reference sequence). The length of the CDR3 is 10 residues. V shed 6 bases and J shed 7 bases, with 7 bases lying between them. CDR3 nucleotides: TGCAGTGCCCATGATAATGAGCAGTTCTTC. Amino acid sequence: CSAHDNEQFF.

This clonotype was counted ten times or more. The chain joins TRBV7-2 to TRBJ2-5, with unresolved D. This CDR3 comprises 17 residues. The germline V gene encodes CDR1 SGHTA and CDR2 FQGNSA. Trimming stripped 1 base from V and 2 bases from J, with 17 bases between. The DNA for the CDR3 is TGTGCCAGCAGCTTAGTCGTTGTCCGGACGGCGCAAGAGACCCAGTACTTC. It codes for CASSLVVVRTAQETQYF.

The V call is TRBV7-2, the J call TRBJ2-3; possibly TRBD2 for D (5 bases). The germline gives CDR1 SGHTA, CDR2 FQGNSA. Trimming stripped 2 bases from V and 0 bases from J, with 6 bases between. This CDR3 is 14 amino acids long. The CDR3 DNA is TGTGCCAGCAGCTTACGGAGGAGCACAGATACGCAGTATTTT. It codes for CASSLRRSTDTQYF.